This T cell receptor beta chain was recovered during a study of blood T cell repertoires in COVID-19 (TCRdb year 2020). Background for the entire study: Samples covering the acute and convalescent phases of COVID-19 were provided by collaborators in the United States, Italy and Spain. HLA class I and class II types, where available, came from metadata supplied by the sample provider rather than from assay-based typing. Samples came from the ongoing ImmuneRACE study (first 160 participants) plus 1,254 subjects from 6 global collaborators. A de-identified subject ID, COVID-19 status, age in years and sex were almost always included in the sample metadata. Subjects who had been exposed to COVID-19, were actively infected with it, or had recovered from it provided the deeply sampled blood TCRbeta repertoires that made up the dataset. The material from the prospective study consisted of cDNA or gDNA derived from T cells, B-cell-depleted T cells, or PBMCs. The repertoires were released in a freely available public database intended as a resource for research on the immune response to SARS-CoV-2.

Each collaborating institution followed its own protocols to collect whole blood in K2EDTA tubes. For TCRbeta analysis, collaborators shipped samples in one of three forms: frozen whole blood, isolated PBMCs, or DNA extracted from either of those sample types. This clone is a singleton in its sample. The specificity of this receptor is unknown. The sample holds no much larger clone one base away, and base qualities are not on file. TCRbeta CDR3 regions were amplified from genomic DNA using the immunoSEQ Assay, a bias-controlled multiplex PCR. Regarding the original processing steps: The number of nucleated cells in each sample was estimated from the amplification of reference gene primers within the assay. To quantify the absolute abundance of each unique TCRbeta CDR3 rearrangement, sequence reads were collapsed and filtered. Productive Simpson clonality was computed per sample as the square root of Simpson's diversity index over productive rearrangements. This is the immuneACCESS table as TCRdb keeps it, with only in-frame sequences that have V and J called. A part of the clones is gone; compared with another copy, unresolved V genes explain less than half, and the rest is unexplained. From that table come the V and J calls and clone size; the DNA was used to work out D and trimming. The sample table lists more than 200,000 clones, roughly 83% of them with a count of one. About 9% of the sample is taken by the ten largest.

The investigation overall reported the following: The amount of clinical and demographic metadata varied by source and participant and was provided uncurated.

Germline trimming amounts to 4 bases on V and 6 bases on J, with 9 as the count of junction bases outside the gene matches. From the cysteine through the phenylalanine, the CDR3 covers 15 amino acids. Only CDR3 DNA remains: 45 bases, in frame from the first base. CDR1 and CDR2, looked up from the germline V gene, are ENHRY and SYGVKD. The receptor comes from a man of 80 years or more with acute or convalescent COVID-19. The sequenced sample was peripheral blood. In this chain, TRBV10-3 is recombined with TRBJ2-3, and 8 bases in between align with TRBD1. The DNA sequence follows: TGTGCCATCAGTGGACGGACAGGGAGTGAGGATACGCAGTATTTT. It specifies CAISGRTGSEDTQYF.